This T cell receptor beta chain was sequenced during a study of OX40 agonist ivuxolimab in advanced cancers. Study background: Dose-escalation patients suffered from hepatocellular carcinoma, melanoma, renal cell or head and neck cancer. The dose-escalation cohort was roughly 83% male, with a mean age of around 60 years, ranging about 20 to 85.

Whole-study results and caveats: Specificity for antigen went undetermined in the expanded peripheral T cells. Among the nonresponders, some also had low normalized T-cell clonal expansion.

With respect to this clone: Its antigen is currently unknown.

V was clipped by 5 bases and J by 3 bases; unmatched bases: 5. The CDR3 has 14 residues. CDR1 is MNHEY and CDR2 is SVGAGI in the germline V gene. TCRdb's table, derived via immunoSEQ multiplex PCR, lists solely in-frame clones and lacks some. The sample contains about 100,000 clones, 90% of which appear only once. This chain links TRBV6-5 with TRBJ2-7, with 9 bases lining up with TRBD1. The TCR sequence derives from an adult with an advanced solid tumor such as melanoma, head and neck, liver or kidney cancer. Sequencing was performed on CD4+ or CD8+ T cells sorted from blood, taken in a trial of the OX40 agonist ivuxolimab. This CDR3 reads CASSLTTGGYEQYF. As DNA, the CDR3 is TGTGCCAGCAGTCTGACGACAGGGGGCTACGAGCAGTACTTC.